This paragraph reports one T cell receptor beta chain. Its antigen is not yet known. No qualities accompany the bases; no much larger clone lies one base away. Genomic DNA was isolated from the sorted cells so that the TCRbeta CDR3 region could be sequenced. TCRbeta CDR3 regions were sequenced using the immunoSEQ Assay. TCRdb carries this immuneACCESS record with in-frame sequences only. Its versions omit some clonotypes, under half of them owing to an unresolved V gene in the studies checked, with the rest unexplained. The table for this sample lists about 44,000 clones; roughly 94% of them were counted only once. Approximately 11% of the sample comes from the top ten. This specimen belongs to a study of OX40 agonist ivuxolimab in advanced cancers. Describing the broader study: Ivuxolimab was an agonistic, fully human IgG2 monoclonal antibody directed against OX40 (CD134), a costimulatory receptor. Intravenous ivuxolimab was administered to patients every 2 weeks at six dose levels: 0.01, 0.1, 0.3, 1.5, 3 and 10 mg/kg. Of the roughly 54 patients in dose escalation, about 20 had hepatocellular carcinoma, some 15 had melanoma, 9 had renal cell carcinoma and 9 had head and neck cancer. In the dose-escalation cohort, over 65% of patients were male, and the mean age was approximately 60 years, with a range of 23 to 79. Prior anti-PD-1, anti-PD-L1 or anti-CTLA-4 therapy was permitted, and checkpoint inhibitors had been received by approximately 39% of dose-escalation patients. Three dose-escalation patients achieved partial responses, one with hepatocellular carcinoma and two with cutaneous melanoma. The point of sequencing TCRbeta in the periphery was to test whether ivuxolimab changed TCR sequence diversity and drove clonal T-cell expansion. The paper describes the monotherapy dose-escalation part (N ≈ 49 patients) of the phase I trial of ivuxolimab.

V is cut by 3 bases and J by 2 bases, and the space between the germline ends is 11 bases. From cysteine to phenylalanine, the CDR3 is 15 amino acids long. This entry keeps only the CDR3 DNA: 45 bases, framed from base 1. Via the germline V gene, CDR1 is MDHEN and CDR2 SYDVKM. Patients with autoimmune disease history or receiving systemic immunosuppression were excluded from the trial. Peripheral blood for TCR sequencing was collected from all dose cohorts at baseline, on cycle 4 day 1, and on cycle 7 day 1. Samples were obtained from an open-label, multicenter, first-in-human phase I dose-escalation trial of ivuxolimab. Adults with locally advanced or metastatic head and neck squamous cell, hepatocellular, melanoma or renal cell carcinoma were enrolled in the trial. Before TCR sequencing, CD4+ T cells and CD8+ T cells were sorted from peripheral blood as separate populations. Overall results and qualifications from the work: After ivuxolimab, more expanded clones were found on average in CD8+ T cells than in CD4+ T cells. Which antigens the clonally expanded peripheral T cells were specific for was not determined. Clonal expansion of both CD4+ and CD8+ blood T cells was observed from baseline to week 6 at doses 0.1 to 3.0 mg/kg. Low levels of normalized T-cell clonal expansion were also seen in some patients who did not respond. In partial responders in the 0.1-3.0 mg/kg groups, normalized peripheral clonal expansion was found to be among the lowest, especially among CD8+ T cells.

The TCR originated in an adult with an advanced solid tumor such as melanoma, head and neck, liver or kidney cancer. The starting material was CD4+ or CD8+ T cells sorted from blood, obtained in a trial of the OX40 agonist ivuxolimab. The V and J segments used are TRBV28 and TRBJ1-5; the D gene lacks a confident call. The sequence in DNA is TGTGCCAGCAGTTTCCGGACCGTAGGCAATCAGCCCCAGCATTTT. Translated, it gives CASSFRTVGNQPQHF.